This passage covers 26 T cell receptor beta chains from one sample sequenced in a study of monozygotic twins with inflammatory bowel disease. TCRdb processed the 5' RACE reads again and assigns one entry to each CDR3 protein, with no DNA. This repertoire includes 120,000 to 150,000 distinct CDR3 sequences. Specimen: blood. The source of these receptors is a human donor with ulcerative colitis or Crohn's disease, or a healthy co-twin of an affected twin (not recorded which).

The CDR3: CASSFDRGKGGELFF. This chain uses TRBV5-1 with TRBJ2-2; TCRdb designates TRBD1, a call that cannot be tested without DNA. CDR1 and CDR2 (germline): SGHRS, YFSETQ. This CDR3 is 15 amino acids long.

The chain carries TRBV7-9 and TRBJ2-7; no DNA is available, so the TRBD2 call from TCRdb remains unchecked. Germline CDR1 reads SEHNR; CDR2 reads FQNEAQ (reference sequence). The CDR3 length is 17 residues. CDR3 in amino acids: CASSLAQLAGASSEQYF.

The chain combines TRBV20-1 with TRBJ1-2; lacking DNA, the TRBD1 call made by TCRdb goes unchecked. The CDR3 covers 13 residues. Germline values: CDR1 DFQATT, CDR2 SNEGSKA (reference sequence). This chain's CDR3 is CSAPIQGNYGYTF.

The rearrangement links TRBV6-5 to TRBJ2-2. CDR1 and CDR2 from the germline V gene are MNHEY and SVGAGI. CDR3 length equals 15 residues. CDR3 residues: CASSYSADLPGELFF.

This sequence joins TRBV6-2 or TRBV6-3 and TRBJ2-7; as DNA is missing, the TRBD2 call by TCRdb cannot be tested. The CDR3 runs to 15 residues. Germline CDR1 reads MNHEY; CDR2 reads SVGEGT. CDR3 amino acids: CASSPTGEGRYEQYF.

CDR3 amino acids: CSATGTVDEKLFF. This sequence joins TRBV20-1 and TRBJ1-4; TCRdb names TRBD1, which stays unverified in the absence of DNA. The CDR3 covers 13 residues. CDR1 is DFQATT and CDR2 is SNEGSKA in the germline V gene (reference sequence).

This sequence joins TRBV4-1 and TRBJ2-3; TCRdb calls TRBD1, which cannot be checked without DNA. CDR1 MGHRA and CDR2 YSYEKL come from the germline V gene. The CDR3 runs 12 residues. The CDR3 sequence is CASSQDRAPQYF.

This rearrangement joins TRBV5-1 to TRBJ2-1; TCRdb picks TRBD2, but there is no DNA to check that call. In germline, CDR1 is SGHRS, CDR2 YFSETQ. The CDR3 is made up of 16 amino acids. The CDR3 is CASSSMASGGANEQFF.

CDR3 protein: CSALSRGPGRTEAFF. The chain has TRBV20-1 and TRBJ1-1; TCRdb's D call, TRBD1, is unchecked because there is no DNA. This CDR3 comprises 15 residues. Germline CDR1 DFQATT, CDR2 SNEGSKA (reference sequence).

This chain links TRBV11-2 with TRBJ2-7; with no DNA, the TCRdb D assignment of TRBD1 cannot be verified. The length of the CDR3 is 14 residues. Germline values: CDR1 SGHAT, CDR2 FQNNGV. The CDR3: CASSLWDRGNEQYF. Complete variable domain (other parts from reference TRBV11-2 and TRBJ2-7): EAGVAQSPRYKIIEKRQSVAFWCNPISGHATLYWYQQILGQGPKLLIQFQNNGVVDDSQLPKDRFSAERLKGVDSTLKIQPAKLEDSAVYLCASSLWDRGNEQYFGPGTRLTVT.

J is TRBJ1-6 and V is TRBV5-6; the D call from TCRdb, TRBD1, cannot be confirmed without DNA. The germline V gene has CDR1 SGHDT and CDR2 YYEEEE. This CDR3 comprises 14 residues. The CDR3 reads CASSLATGFSPLHF.

The chain recombines TRBV2 with TRBJ2-1; the TCRdb D gene call, TRBD1, has no DNA to confirm it. CDR1 and CDR2 from the germline V gene are SNHLY and FYNNEI. There are 14 residues in the CDR3. The chain's CDR3 is CASSVQGVDNEQFF.

The gene calls are TRBV5-1 and TRBJ2-4; TCRdb reports TRBD2, a call that lacks DNA to check it against. Germline V CDR1 and CDR2: SGHRS, YFSETQ. The CDR3 covers 14 residues. This CDR3 reads CASKEGLAKNIQYF. Drawing the rest from reference TRBV5-1 and TRBJ2-4, the complete variable domain is KAGVTQTPRYLIKTRGQQVTLSCSPISGHRSVSWYQQTPGQGLQFLFEYFSETQRNKGNFPGRFSGRQFSNSRSEMNVSTLELGDSALYLCASKEGLAKNIQYFGAGTRLSVL.

The chain couples TRBV18 to TRBJ2-1; TCRdb gives TRBD2 as the D gene, but with no DNA this cannot be confirmed. The CDR3 is 15 amino acids. CDR1 is KGHSH and CDR2 is LQKENI in the germline V gene. The CDR3 loop reads CASSRAGTRGDEQFF.

The chain employs TRBV4-2 and TRBJ1-2. The germline V gene encodes CDR1 LGHNA and CDR2 YNFKEQ. This CDR3 has 14 amino acids. The CDR3 sequence: CASSPQGGSYGYTF.

V is TRBV19 and J is TRBJ2-6; TCRdb returns TRBD1, unconfirmable since there is no DNA. The V gene's germline CDR1 is LNHDA and CDR2 SQIVND (reference sequence). There are 17 residues in the CDR3. CDR3 protein: CASSPSGTGAGANVLTF.

This chain uses TRBV20-1 with TRBJ2-6; the TRBD1 assignment by TCRdb is unverifiable without DNA. The CDR3 length is 17 residues. Germline CDR1 and CDR2: DFQATT and SNEGSKA (reference sequence). Here the CDR3 reads CSARGGTGPSGANVLTF.

The V gene is TRBV5-1, the J gene TRBJ2-7; TCRdb names TRBD2, which stays unverified in the absence of DNA. Germline assignment: CDR1 SGHRS and CDR2 YFSETQ. CDR3 length equals 19 residues. CDR3 residues: CASSHRAANRDYSSYEQYF.

This chain joins TRBV4-1 and TRBJ2-3; TCRdb names TRBD2, which stays unverified in the absence of DNA. The CDR3 covers 15 residues. Per the germline V gene, CDR1 is MGHRA and CDR2 is YSYEKL. This CDR3 is CASSQVGGGVRAQYF.

This sequence joins TRBV5-1 and TRBJ2-1; TCRdb lists TRBD2, though no DNA is available to test this call. Germline CDR1 reads SGHRS; CDR2 reads YFSETQ. The CDR3 is made up of 16 amino acids. This CDR3 reads CASSLVAGGSYNEQFF. Drawing the rest from reference TRBV5-1 and TRBJ2-1, the complete variable domain is KAGVTQTPRYLIKTRGQQVTLSCSPISGHRSVSWYQQTPGQGLQFLFEYFSETQRNKGNFPGRFSGRQFSNSRSEMNVSTLELGDSALYLCASSLVAGGSYNEQFFGPGTRLTVL.

The chain recombines TRBV28 with TRBJ1-5; TCRdb designates TRBD1, a call that cannot be tested without DNA. Looked up from germline, CDR1 is MDHEN and CDR2 is SYDVKM. The CDR3 contains 15 residues. CDR3 residues: CASSLSLRGNQPQHF. Supplemented by reference TRBV28 and TRBJ1-5, the full variable domain reads DVKVTQSSRYLVKRTGEKVFLECVQDMDHENMFWYRQDPGLGLRLIYFSYDVKMKEKGDIPEGYSVSREKKERFSLILESASTNQTSMYLCASSLSLRGNQPQHFGDGTRLSIL.

V and J are TRBV7-2 and TRBJ2-1; absent DNA, TCRdb's TRBD1 call cannot be checked. This CDR3 has 16 residues. Germline V lookup: CDR1 SGHTA, CDR2 FQGNSA. Here the CDR3 reads CASSKGPDISYNEQFF.

The chain combines TRBV7-3 with TRBJ2-1; TCRdb's D call, TRBD1, is unchecked because there is no DNA. Germline CDR1 reads SGHTA; CDR2 reads FQGTGA. The CDR3 is made up of 17 amino acids. This chain's CDR3 is CASSPPEAGSSYNEQFF.

This chain uses TRBV5-1 with TRBJ1-3; TCRdb proposes TRBD1, but this gene call is untestable without DNA. Germline CDR1 reads SGHRS; CDR2 reads YFSETQ. This CDR3 contains 14 residues. CDR3 sequence reads: CASSPTGTGNTIYF.

CDR3 amino acids: CSVQSHQNTGELFF. The J gene is TRBJ2-2, the V gene TRBV29-1. Germline V gives CDR1 SQVTM, CDR2 ANQGSEA. CDR3 length: 14 amino acids.

The chain is built from TRBV6-2 or TRBV6-3 and TRBJ2-3; TCRdb's D call, TRBD1, is unchecked because there is no DNA. Germline assignment: CDR1 MNHEY and CDR2 SVGEGT. The CDR3 contains 14 residues. CDR3 in amino acids: CASSKGHGTDTQYF.